This TCR beta chain was recorded in a study of blood T cell repertoires in COVID-19. Study at large: Donors in the United States, Italy and Spain gave samples during acute or convalescent COVID-19.

Clones were read by immunoSEQ multiplex PCR, and TCRdb kept only the in-frame ones, dropping some. The sample records roughly 240,000 clones, about 91% being singletons. Trimming stripped 4 bases from V and 1 base from J, with 10 bases between. Germline assignment: CDR1 SGHAT and CDR2 FQNNGV. The CDR3 contains 15 residues. The V gene is TRBV11-2, the J gene TRBJ2-2; D is uncertain. What was sequenced was PBMCs or T cells enriched from blood (not recorded which). The sequence derives from a woman aged 40 to 50 with acute COVID-19. The CDR3, as DNA: TGTGCCAGCAGCTCTGGGCAGTTGAACACCGGGGAGCTGTTTTTT. As protein: CASSSGQLNTGELFF.